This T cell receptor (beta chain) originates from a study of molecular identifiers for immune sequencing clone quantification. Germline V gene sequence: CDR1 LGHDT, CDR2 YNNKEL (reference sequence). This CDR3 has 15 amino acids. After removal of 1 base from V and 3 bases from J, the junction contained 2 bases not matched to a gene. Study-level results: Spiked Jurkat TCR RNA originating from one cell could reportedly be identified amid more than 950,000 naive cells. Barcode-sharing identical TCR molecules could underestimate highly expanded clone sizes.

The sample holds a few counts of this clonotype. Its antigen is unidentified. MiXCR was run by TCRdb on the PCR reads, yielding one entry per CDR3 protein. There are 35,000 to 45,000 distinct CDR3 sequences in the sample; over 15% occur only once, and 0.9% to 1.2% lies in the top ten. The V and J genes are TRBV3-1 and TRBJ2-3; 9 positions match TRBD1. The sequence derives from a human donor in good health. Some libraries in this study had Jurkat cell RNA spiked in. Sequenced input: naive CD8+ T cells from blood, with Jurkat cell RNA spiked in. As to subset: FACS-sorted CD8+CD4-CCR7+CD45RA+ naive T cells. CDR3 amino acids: CASSQGDRATDTQYF. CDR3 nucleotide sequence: TGTGCCAGCAGCCAAGGGGACAGGGCTACAGATACGCAGTATTTT.